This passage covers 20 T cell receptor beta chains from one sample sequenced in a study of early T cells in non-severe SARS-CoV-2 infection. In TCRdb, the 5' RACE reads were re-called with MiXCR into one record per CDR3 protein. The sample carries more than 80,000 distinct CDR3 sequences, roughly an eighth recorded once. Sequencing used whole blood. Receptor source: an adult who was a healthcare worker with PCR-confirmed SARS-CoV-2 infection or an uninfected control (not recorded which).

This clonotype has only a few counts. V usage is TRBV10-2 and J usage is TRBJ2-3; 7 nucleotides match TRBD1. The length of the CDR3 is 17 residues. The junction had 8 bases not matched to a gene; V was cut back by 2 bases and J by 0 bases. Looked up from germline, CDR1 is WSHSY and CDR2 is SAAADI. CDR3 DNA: TGCGCCAGCAGTGAGCCAAAAACAGGGGTCAGCACAGATACGCAGTATTTT. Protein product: CASSEPKTGVSTDTQYF.

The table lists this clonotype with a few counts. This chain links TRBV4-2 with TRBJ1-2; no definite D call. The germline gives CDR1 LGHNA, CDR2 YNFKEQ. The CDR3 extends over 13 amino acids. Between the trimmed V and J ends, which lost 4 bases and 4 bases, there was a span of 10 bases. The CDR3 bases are TGTGCCAGCAGCCCCAGCAGCCTCTATGGCTACACCTTC. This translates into CASSPSSLYGYTF.

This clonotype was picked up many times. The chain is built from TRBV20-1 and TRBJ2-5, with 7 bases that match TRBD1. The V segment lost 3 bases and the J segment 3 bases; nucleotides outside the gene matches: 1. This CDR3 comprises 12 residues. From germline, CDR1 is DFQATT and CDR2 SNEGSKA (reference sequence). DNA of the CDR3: TGCAGTGCTAGCACAGGGGAAGAGACCCAGTACTTC. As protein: CSASTGEETQYF.

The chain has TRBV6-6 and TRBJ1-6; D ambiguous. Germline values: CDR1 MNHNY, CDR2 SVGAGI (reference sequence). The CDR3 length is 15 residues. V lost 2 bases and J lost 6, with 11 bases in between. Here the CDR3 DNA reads TGTGCCAGCAGTTACGTCGGCACACGTAATTCACCCCTCCACTTT. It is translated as CASSYVGTRNSPLHF.

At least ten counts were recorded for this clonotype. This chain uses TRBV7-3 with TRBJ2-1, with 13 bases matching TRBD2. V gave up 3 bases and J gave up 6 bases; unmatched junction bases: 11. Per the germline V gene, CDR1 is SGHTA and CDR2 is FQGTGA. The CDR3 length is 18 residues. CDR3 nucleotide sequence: TGTGCCAGCAGCTTCCAGCTGACTAGCGGGGGGCTGGGCAATGAGCAGTTCTTC. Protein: CASSFQLTSGGLGNEQFF.

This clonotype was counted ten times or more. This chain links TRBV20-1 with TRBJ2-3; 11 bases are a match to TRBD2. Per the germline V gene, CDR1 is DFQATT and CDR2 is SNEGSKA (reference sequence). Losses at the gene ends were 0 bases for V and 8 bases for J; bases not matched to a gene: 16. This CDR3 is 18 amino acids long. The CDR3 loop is CSARDQIHSGGARVTQYF. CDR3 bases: TGCAGTGCTAGAGATCAGATTCATAGCGGGGGGGCTCGGGTTACGCAGTATTTT.

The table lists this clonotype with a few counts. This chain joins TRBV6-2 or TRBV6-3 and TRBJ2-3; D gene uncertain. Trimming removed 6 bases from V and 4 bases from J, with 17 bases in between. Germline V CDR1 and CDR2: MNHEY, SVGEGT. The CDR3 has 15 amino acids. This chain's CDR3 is CASRTSSLPADTQYF. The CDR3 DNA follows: TGTGCCAGCAGAACCTCGTCCCTCCCGGCAGATACGCAGTATTTT.

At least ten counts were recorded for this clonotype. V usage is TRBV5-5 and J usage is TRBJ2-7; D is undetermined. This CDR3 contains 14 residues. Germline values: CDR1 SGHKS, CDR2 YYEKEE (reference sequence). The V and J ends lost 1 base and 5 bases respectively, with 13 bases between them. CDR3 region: CASSLTAGVHEQYF. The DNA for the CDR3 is TGTGCCAGCAGCTTGACGGCAGGAGTCCACGAGCAGTACTTC. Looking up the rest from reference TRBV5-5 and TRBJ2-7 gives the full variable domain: DAGVTQSPTHLIKTRGQQVTLRCSPISGHKSVSWYQQVLGQGPQFIFQYYEKEERGRGNFPDRFSARQFPNYSSELNVNALLLGDSALYLCASSLTAGVHEQYFGPGTRLTVT.

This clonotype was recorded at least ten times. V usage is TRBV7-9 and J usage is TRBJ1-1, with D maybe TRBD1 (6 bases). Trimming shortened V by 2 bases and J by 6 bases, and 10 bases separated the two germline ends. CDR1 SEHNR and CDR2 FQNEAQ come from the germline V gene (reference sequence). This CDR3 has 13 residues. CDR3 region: CASSLREGAEAFF. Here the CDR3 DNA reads TGTGCCAGCAGCTTAAGGGAGGGGGCTGAAGCTTTCTTT.

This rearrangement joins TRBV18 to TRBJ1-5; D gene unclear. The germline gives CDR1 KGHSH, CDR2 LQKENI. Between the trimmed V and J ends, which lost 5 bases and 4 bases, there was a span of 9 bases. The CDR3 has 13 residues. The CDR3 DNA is TGTGCCAGCTCATCGGCAGCTAATCAGCCCCAGCATTTT. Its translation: CASSSAANQPQHF.

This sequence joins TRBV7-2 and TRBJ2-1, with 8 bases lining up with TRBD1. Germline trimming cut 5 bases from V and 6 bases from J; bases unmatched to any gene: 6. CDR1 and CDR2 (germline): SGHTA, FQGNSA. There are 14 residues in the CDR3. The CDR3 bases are TGTGCCAGCAGCGACCTGACAGGGGTCAATGAGCAGTTCTTC. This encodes CASSDLTGVNEQFF.

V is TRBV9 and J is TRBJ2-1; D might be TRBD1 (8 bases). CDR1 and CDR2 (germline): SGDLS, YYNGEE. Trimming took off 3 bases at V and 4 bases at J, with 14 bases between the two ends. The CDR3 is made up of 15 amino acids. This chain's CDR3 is CASSAYRGGYNEQFF. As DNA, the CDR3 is TGTGCCAGCAGCGCTTACAGGGGGGGTTACAATGAGCAGTTCTTC. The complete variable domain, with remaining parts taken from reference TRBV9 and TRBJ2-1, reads DSGVTQTPKHLITATGQRVTLRCSPRSGDLSVYWYQQSLDQGLQFLIQYYNGEERAKGNILERFSAQQFPDLHSELNLSSLELGDSALYFCASSAYRGGYNEQFFGPGTRLTVL.

The CDR3 DNA is TGCAGCGCCGCGGGGACAGCCCTCCTACACACTGAAGCTTTCTTT. It translates to CSAAGTALLHTEAFF. This chain joins TRBV29-1 and TRBJ1-1; TRBD1 agrees at 7 bases. J was trimmed by 3 bases and V by 7 bases; bases with no gene match: 14. Germline V gene sequence: CDR1 SQVTM, CDR2 ANQGSEA. This CDR3 contains 15 residues. The whole variable domain, filled in from reference TRBV29-1 and TRBJ1-1, reads SAVISQKPSRDICQRGTSLTIQCQVDSQVTMMFWYRQQPGQSLTLIATANQGSEATYESGFVIDKFPISRPNLTFSTLTVSNMSPEDSSIYLCSAAGTALLHTEAFFGQGTRLTVV.

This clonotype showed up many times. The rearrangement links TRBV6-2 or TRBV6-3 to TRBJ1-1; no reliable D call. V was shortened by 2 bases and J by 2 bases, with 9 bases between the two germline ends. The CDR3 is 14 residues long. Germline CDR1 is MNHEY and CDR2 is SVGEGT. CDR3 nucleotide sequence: TGTGCCAGCAGTTACGGCGGGCTTAACACTGAAGCTTTCTTT. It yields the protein CASSYGGLNTEAFF.

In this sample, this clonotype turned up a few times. The CDR3 loop reads CASSYQVNTEAFF. The CDR3, as DNA: TGTGCCAGCAGTTACCAGGTGAACACTGAAGCTTTCTTT. The chain combines TRBV6-6 with TRBJ1-1; D is uncertain. The V and J ends lost 2 bases and 0 bases respectively, with 4 bases between them. CDR1 and CDR2 (germline): MNHNY, SVGAGI (reference sequence). The CDR3 runs to 13 residues.

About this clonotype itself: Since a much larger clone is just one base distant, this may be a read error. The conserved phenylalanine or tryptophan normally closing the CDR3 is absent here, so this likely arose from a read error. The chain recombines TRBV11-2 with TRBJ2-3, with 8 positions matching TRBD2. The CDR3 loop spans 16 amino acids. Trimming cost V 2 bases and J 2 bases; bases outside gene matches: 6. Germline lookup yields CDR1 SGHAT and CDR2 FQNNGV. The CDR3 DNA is TGTGCCAGCAGCTTATACCCAGCGGGGGACACAGATACGCAGTATTTA. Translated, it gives CASSLYPAGDTDTQYL.

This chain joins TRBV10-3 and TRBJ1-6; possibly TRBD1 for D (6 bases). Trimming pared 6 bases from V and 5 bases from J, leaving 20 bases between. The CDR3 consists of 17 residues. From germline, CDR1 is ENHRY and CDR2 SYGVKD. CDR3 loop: CAISAGGAQSHNSPLHF. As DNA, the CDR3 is TGTGCCATCAGCGCCGGGGGGGCTCAGTCCCATAATTCACCCCTCCACTTT.

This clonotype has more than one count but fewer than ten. CDR3 residues: CASSHANGGAYEQYF. The CDR3 DNA is TGTGCCAGCAGCCACGCCAATGGGGGCGCGTACGAGCAGTACTTC. The chain has TRBV6-2 or TRBV6-3 and TRBJ2-7; possible D gene TRBD1, 6 bases. With 6 bases removed from V and 4 bases from J, the gap between germline ends came to 19 bases. This CDR3 spans 15 amino acids. Germline V gene lookup returns CDR1 MNHEY and CDR2 SVGEGT.

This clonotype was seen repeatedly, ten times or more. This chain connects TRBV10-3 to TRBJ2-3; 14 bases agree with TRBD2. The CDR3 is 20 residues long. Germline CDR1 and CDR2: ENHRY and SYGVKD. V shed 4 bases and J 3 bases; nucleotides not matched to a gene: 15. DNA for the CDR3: TGTGCCATCAGTGCTACCTCCGCGACTAGCGGGGGGGCCGGGACAGATACGCAGTATTTT. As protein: CAISATSATSGGAGTDTQYF.

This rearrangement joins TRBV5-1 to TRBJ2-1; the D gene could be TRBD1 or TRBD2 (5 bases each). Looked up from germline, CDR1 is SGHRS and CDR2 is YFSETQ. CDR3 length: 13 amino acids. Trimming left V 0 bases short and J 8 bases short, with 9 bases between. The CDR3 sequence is CASSLVRGDEQFF. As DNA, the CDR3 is TGCGCCAGCAGCTTGGTCCGGGGCGATGAGCAGTTCTTC.